This T cell receptor (beta chain) was obtained from a study of identical twins. The germline V gene has CDR1 DFQATT and CDR2 SNEGSKA (reference sequence). CDR3 length: 14 residues. V lost 0 bases and J lost 0, with 9 bases in between. TCRdb used MiXCR to reprocess the 5' RACE reads, holding one entry per CDR3 protein. The profile shows some 790,000 distinct CDR3 sequences, 15% to 20% of them singletons. This clonotype was seen more than once but under ten times. These data were also filed under a second study, of T cells expressing NK-cell markers. That paper states: The share of CD8+ T cells held by dominant NKG2C+ clonotypes was about 1.0-7.5% in six donors.

The rearrangement links TRBV20-1 to TRBJ2-7, with D unclear. The sequencing sample was made of PBMCs. The origin of this receptor is a woman under 30 in good health. The CDR3 nucleotides are TGCAGTGCTAGAGATCAAGTCGGCTCCTACGAGCAGTACTTC. It is translated as CSARDQVGSYEQYF.